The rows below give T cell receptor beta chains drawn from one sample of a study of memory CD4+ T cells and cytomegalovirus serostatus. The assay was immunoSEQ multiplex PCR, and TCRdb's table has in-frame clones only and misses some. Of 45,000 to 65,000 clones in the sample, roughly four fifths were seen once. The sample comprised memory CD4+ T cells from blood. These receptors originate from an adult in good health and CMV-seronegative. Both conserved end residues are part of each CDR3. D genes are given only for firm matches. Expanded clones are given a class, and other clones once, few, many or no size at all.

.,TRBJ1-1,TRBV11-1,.,CASSRLGGAEAFF,TGTGCCAGCAGCAGACTGGGGGGTGCTGAAGCTTTCTTT
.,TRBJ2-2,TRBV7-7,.,CASSLRENSGELFF,TGTGCCAGCAGCTTAAGGGAAAACTCCGGGGAGCTGTTTTTT
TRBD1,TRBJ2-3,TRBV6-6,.,CASSYSVTGGADTQYF,TGTGCCAGCAGTTACTCCGTGACAGGGGGTGCAGATACGCAGTATTTT
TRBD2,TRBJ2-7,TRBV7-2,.,CASSLAGGAGEQYEQYF,TGTGCCAGCAGCTTAGCAGGTGGGGCGGGGGAGCAATACGAGCAGTACTTC
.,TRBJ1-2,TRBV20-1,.,CSARLGTGYTF,TGCAGTGCTAGACTAGGGACCGGCTACACCTTC
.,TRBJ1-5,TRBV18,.,CASSLEGRGGQPQHF,TGTGCCAGCTCACTGGAAGGAAGAGGAGGTCAGCCCCAGCATTTT
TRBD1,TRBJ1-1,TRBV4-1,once,CASSHGQGWGTEAFF,TGCGCCAGCAGCCACGGACAGGGATGGGGCACTGAAGCTTTCTTT
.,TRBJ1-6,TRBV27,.,CASSLSMGVNSPLHF,TGTGCCAGCAGTTTATCGATGGGGGTGAATTCACCCCTCCACTTT
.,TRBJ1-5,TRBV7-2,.,CASSSDGGQPQHF,TGTGCCAGCAGCTCTGACGGAGGGCAGCCCCAGCATTTT
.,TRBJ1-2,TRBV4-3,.,CASSQELLGGVGYTF,TGCGCCAGCAGCCAAGAGTTATTGGGGGGCGTTGGCTACACCTTC
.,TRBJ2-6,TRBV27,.,CASHISGANVLTF,TGTGCCAGCCACATCTCTGGGGCCAACGTCCTGACTTTC
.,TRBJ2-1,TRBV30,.,CAWSVRMAYNEQFF,TGTGCCTGGAGTGTACGAATGGCATACAATGAGCAGTTCTTC
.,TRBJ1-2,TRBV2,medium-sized,CASSDDNRVPGYGYTF,TGTGCCAGCAGCGATGATAACAGGGTTCCGGGCTATGGCTACACCTTC
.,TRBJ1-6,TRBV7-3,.,CASSSTGPRNNSPLHF,TGTGCCAGCAGCTCCACGGGGCCACGAAATAATTCACCCCTCCACTTT
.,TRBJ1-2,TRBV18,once,CASSPAWEGSYGYTF,TGTGCCAGCTCACCAGCTTGGGAGGGAAGCTATGGCTACACCTTC
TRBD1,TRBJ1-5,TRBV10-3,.,CAISEQGRGQPQHF,TGTGCCATCAGTGAACAGGGGAGAGGGCAGCCCCAGCATTTT
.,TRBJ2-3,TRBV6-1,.,CASSETILSTDTQYF,TGTGCCAGCAGTGAAACCATACTAAGCACAGATACGCAGTATTTT
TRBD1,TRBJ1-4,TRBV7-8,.,CASSQTSGGSNEKLFF,TGTGCCAGCAGCCAAACCTCAGGGGGCTCTAATGAAAAACTGTTTTTT
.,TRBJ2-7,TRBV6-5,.,CASSYGDAYEQYF,TGTGCCAGCAGTTACGGGGACGCCTACGAGCAGTACTTC
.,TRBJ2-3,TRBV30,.,CAWKFQVSTDTQYF,TGTGCCTGGAAGTTTCAGGTTAGCACAGATACGCAGTATTTT
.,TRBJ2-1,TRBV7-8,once,CASSLEHGWGPGEQFF,TGTGCCAGCAGCTTAGAACACGGCTGGGGGCCTGGTGAGCAGTTCTTC
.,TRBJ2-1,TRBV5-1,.,CASSSKIQQSSYNEQFF,TGCGCCAGCAGCTCCAAAATACAGCAAAGCTCCTACAATGAGCAGTTCTTC
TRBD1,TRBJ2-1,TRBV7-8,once,CASSGGGQGGREQFF,TGTGCCAGCAGCGGGGGGGGACAGGGAGGCAGGGAGCAGTTCTTC
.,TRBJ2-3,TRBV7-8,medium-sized,CASSPSTDTQYF,TGTGCCAGCAGCCCCAGCACAGATACGCAGTATTTT